Here is one T cell receptor (beta chain) with its context. The sample belongs to a study of shared clonotypes between healthy human individuals. Assay: immunoSEQ multiplex PCR; the TCRdb copy retains only in-frame clones and omits some. The table includes 2 million to 2.5 million clones, approximately 95% detected once. The CDR3 is 15 amino acids. V shed 6 bases and J 4 bases; nucleotides not matched to a gene: 8. Germline V gene lookup returns CDR1 MNHNS and CDR2 SASEGT. Sequenced input: naive CD4+ T cells from PBMCs. Regarding subset: CD45RA+ positively selected. The chain links TRBV6-1 to TRBJ1-5, with 8 bases aligning to TRBD1. The receptor's source is a man younger than 35 in good health. Some clones in this sample may be carry-over from other donors' samples. The CDR3 DNA reads TGTGCCAGCAGCGTACCAGGGGGCGGGAATCAGCCCCAGCATTTT. As protein: CASSVPGGGNQPQHF.